The 8 T cell receptor beta chains presented below share a single source sample, sequenced in a study of blood T cell repertoires in COVID-19. Only in-frame clones appear in the TCRdb table, and some are missing; sequencing was by immunoSEQ multiplex PCR. Of 400,000 to 500,000 clones listed, approximately 87% are singletons. The sample taken for sequencing was PBMCs or T cells enriched from blood (not recorded which). The receptors derive from a woman in her 40s who had recovered from COVID-19.

The chain employs TRBV6-5 and TRBJ1-2; 9 nucleotides agree with TRBD1. With V trimmed by 2 bases and J by 6 bases, 1 base remained unmatched. Germline-derived CDR1 and CDR2 are MNHEY and SVGAGI. The CDR3 runs to 13 residues. Here the CDR3 DNA reads TGTGCCAGCAGTTACCGGGACAGGGATGGCTACACCTTC. It translates to CASSYRDRDGYTF.

The J gene is TRBJ1-5, the V gene TRBV27, with a weak D call TRBD1 (5 bases). Per the germline V gene, CDR1 is MNHEY and CDR2 is SMNVEV (reference sequence). This CDR3 spans 15 amino acids. Trimming removed 3 bases at V and 6 bases at J, with 15 bases between. The CDR3 loop reads CASSFRGQGGQPQHF. DNA for the CDR3: TGTGCCAGCAGTTTTCGTGGTCAGGGAGGTCAGCCCCAGCATTTT.

This sequence joins TRBV7-9 and TRBJ2-7; no clear D gene. This CDR3 is built from 12 residues. CDR1 SEHNR and CDR2 FQNEAQ come from the germline V gene (reference sequence). The V gene lost 2 bases and the J gene lost 1 base, with 3 bases spanning the gap. The CDR3 spells CASSLPSYEQYF. The CDR3 DNA follows: TGTGCCAGCAGCTTACCGTCCTACGAGCAGTACTTC.

This rearrangement joins TRBV19 to TRBJ1-5; D remains ambiguous. From germline, CDR1 is LNHDA and CDR2 SQIVND (reference sequence). The CDR3 covers 18 residues. V dropped 6 bases and J dropped 0 bases, with 21 bases sitting between them. CDR3 protein: CASRYYHDPVGSNQPQHF. The CDR3 DNA reads TGTGCCAGTAGATATTACCACGATCCCGTCGGTAGCAATCAGCCCCAGCATTTT.

The V call is TRBV3-1 (or the pseudogene TRBV3-2), the J call TRBJ1-4; possibly TRBD1 for D (5 bases). Per the germline V gene, CDR1 is LGHDT and CDR2 is YNNKEL (reference sequence). V was pared by 1 base and J by 5 bases, with 11 bases between. The CDR3 has 15 residues. CDR3 nucleotides: TGTGCCAGCAGCCAAGGAGGACAAAGGAATGAAAAACTGTTTTTT. It yields the protein CASSQGGQRNEKLFF.

This clone was seen a single time. This chain links TRBV19 with TRBJ1-4; TRBD1 aligns across 10 bases. V was clipped by 5 bases and J by 5 bases; unmatched bases: 5. The CDR3 has 15 residues. The germline CDR1 and CDR2 sequences are LNHDA and SQIVND (reference sequence). The CDR3 loop is CASSLTTGGNEKLFF. CDR3 nucleotide sequence: TGTGCCAGTAGTCTAACGACAGGGGGCAATGAAAAACTGTTTTTT. Together with reference TRBV19 and TRBJ1-4, the CDR3 gives the full variable domain: DGGITQSPKYLFRKEGQNVTLSCEQNLNHDAMYWYRQDPGQGLRLIYYSQIVNDFQKGDIAEGYSVSREKKESFPLTVTSAQKNPTAFYLCASSLTTGGNEKLFFGSGTQLSVL.

The V and J genes are TRBV7-9 and TRBJ2-6, with TRBD2 as a possible D gene (6 bases). This CDR3 is 16 amino acids long. Deletions cut 1 base from V and 5 bases from J, with 12 bases between. Germline CDR1 is SEHNR and CDR2 is FQNEAQ (reference sequence). The CDR3 DNA is TGTGCCAGCAGCTTAGGCGGGGTATCGAGGGCCAACGTCCTGACTTTC. Translating it yields CASSLGGVSRANVLTF. Combining the CDR3 with reference TRBV7-9 and TRBJ2-6 gives the whole variable domain DTGVSQNPRHKITKRGQNVTFRCDPISEHNRLYWYRQTLGQGPEFLTYFQNEAQLEKSRLLSDRFSAERPKGSFSTLEIQRTEQGDSAMYLCASSLGGVSRANVLTFGAGSRLTVL.

J is TRBJ1-4 and V is TRBV5-5; D not resolved. The CDR3 is made up of 15 amino acids. Looked up from germline, CDR1 is SGHKS and CDR2 is YYEKEE (reference sequence). Between the trimmed V and J ends, which lost 2 bases and 7 bases, there was a span of 15 bases. CDR3 sequence (DNA): TGTGCCAGCAGCTTCCCGGGAGGCTCCCTTGAAAAACTGTTTTTT. This sequence encodes CASSFPGGSLEKLFF. Combining the CDR3 with reference TRBV5-5 and TRBJ1-4 gives the whole variable domain DAGVTQSPTHLIKTRGQQVTLRCSPISGHKSVSWYQQVLGQGPQFIFQYYEKEERGRGNFPDRFSARQFPNYSSELNVNALLLGDSALYLCASSFPGGSLEKLFFGSGTQLSVL.